This TCR beta chain was identified in a study of blood T cells in healthy people across ages. The wider study: Template switching caught about one barcoded beta molecule for each two T cells.

For the second PCR, which ran for roughly 6 to 11 cycles, a sample-barcoded 5' primer and a J-beta primer mix were used. TCRdb fed the 5' RACE reads into MiXCR, producing one record per CDR3 protein. The sample has about 900,000 distinct CDR3 sequences, roughly 50% seen once. The specimen sequenced was blood. The sequence was obtained from a man younger than 40 in good health.

Written as DNA, the CDR3 is TGTGCCAGCAGCGACGGGGGGCATAATGAGCAGTTCTTC. Amino acid sequence: CASSDGGHNEQFF. The V call is TRBV7-6, the J call TRBJ2-1; D perhaps matches TRBD2 (7 bases). The germline V gene has CDR1 SGHVS and CDR2 FNYEAQ. This CDR3 is built from 13 residues. The ends were cut back, 5 bases at V and 7 bases at J, with 12 bases in the middle.